What follows are 12 T cell receptor beta chains derived from one specimen sequenced in a study of control samples from healthy donors and cancer patients. Sequencing was performed with immunoSEQ multiplex PCR; in TCRdb, only in-frame clones are kept and a portion is missing. The table records roughly 170,000 clones, 94% of them present only once. Source material: blood. The receptors come from a woman younger than 30 in good health.

V usage is TRBV15 and J usage is TRBJ1-1, with 9 bases aligning to TRBD1. CDR1 is LNHNV and CDR2 is YYDKDF in the germline V gene (reference sequence). Trimming cost V 5 bases and J 0 bases; bases outside gene matches: 4. The CDR3 totals 15 residues. The CDR3 loop reads CATSFGTGMNTEAFF. The CDR3 DNA sequence: TGTGCCACCAGCTTCGGGACAGGGATGAACACTGAAGCTTTCTTT.

The gene calls are TRBV28 and TRBJ1-5, with a tentative D call TRBD1 (5 bases). Trimming took off 5 bases at V and 12 bases at J, with 17 bases between the two ends. Germline loops: CDR1 MDHEN, CDR2 SYDVKM. The CDR3 covers 13 residues. The CDR3 loop reads CASSLLVGGDQHF. CDR3 coding DNA: TGTGCCAGCAGTCTCCTAGTCGGAGGGGACCAGCATTTT.

The rearrangement joins TRBV5-6 to TRBJ2-7; D uncertain. Trimming shortened V by 0 bases and J by 2 bases, and 12 bases separated the two germline ends. This CDR3 is 15 amino acids long. The germline CDR1 and CDR2 sequences are SGHDT and YYEEEE. CDR3 amino acids: CASSLGWPFPYEQYF. DNA for the CDR3: TGTGCCAGCAGCTTGGGTTGGCCCTTCCCCTACGAGCAGTACTTC.

The chain carries TRBV4-1 and TRBJ2-7; possibly TRBD2 for D (6 bases). The germline V gene encodes CDR1 MGHRA and CDR2 YSYEKL. Trimming removed 0 bases from V and 11 bases from J, with 17 bases in between. The CDR3 has 14 residues. As DNA, the CDR3 is TGCGCCAGCAGCCAAGAAGGTGCGGGGAAGAGAAAGTACTTC. Protein product: CASSQEGAGKRKYF.

This clone has a single count. J is TRBJ2-1 and V is TRBV7-9, with 9 bases identical to TRBD1. Germline V CDR1 and CDR2: SEHNR, FQNEAQ (reference sequence). The CDR3 consists of 15 residues. With V trimmed by 0 bases and J by 10 bases, 7 bases remained unmatched. The chain's CDR3 is CASSLAGTGQYEQFF. CDR3 DNA sequence: TGTGCCAGCAGCTTAGCCGGGACAGGGCAGTACGAGCAGTTCTTC.

V gene TRBV1 combines with J gene TRBJ1-1. TRBV1 is described as a pseudogene. The CDR3 is 17 residues long. The CDR3 coding sequence is TGCACCAGCAGCCAAGATCCGCTGAAGGGCATGAACACTGAAGCTTTCTTT. This gives the protein CTSSQDPLKGMNTEAFF.

The chain has TRBV3-1 (or the pseudogene TRBV3-2) and TRBJ1-2; 9 positions match TRBD1. CDR1 and CDR2 from the germline V gene are LGHDT and YNNKEL (reference sequence). The CDR3 is 14 amino acids. V lost 2 bases to trimming and J lost 4 bases; unmatched junction nucleotides: 2. DNA for the CDR3: TGTGCCAGCAGCCAATCGGACAGGGGCTATGGCTACACCTTC. Amino acid sequence: CASSQSDRGYGYTF.

V gene TRBV28 combines with J gene TRBJ1-1, with a tentative D call TRBD1 (5 bases). The V end lost 5 bases, the J end lost 2 bases, and 18 bases lay between the germline ends. This CDR3 is 16 amino acids long. CDR1 MDHEN and CDR2 SYDVKM come from the germline V gene. The CDR3 reads CASSKPSGPLNTEAFF. CDR3 coding DNA: TGTGCCAGCAGTAAGCCTTCGGGACCGCTAAACACTGAAGCTTTCTTT.

This clone was detected once. V is TRBV9 and J is TRBJ2-2; TRBD2 agrees at 13 bases. Germline trimming cut 0 bases from V and 5 bases from J; bases unmatched to any gene: 4. CDR1 is SGDLS, CDR2 YYNGEE, per germline. The CDR3 length is 17 residues. The CDR3, as DNA: TGTGCCAGCAGCGTAGGACTAGCGGGAGGAGGGACCGGGGAGCTGTTTTTT. Protein product: CASSVGLAGGGTGELFF.

This clone was detected only a few times. The gene calls are TRBV5-1 and TRBJ2-7; maybe TRBD1 (6 bases). Trimming took 0 bases from V and 5 from J, leaving 9 bases between them. The CDR3 length is 13 residues. Germline CDR1 and CDR2: SGHRS and YFSETQ. CDR3 region: CASSLGQANEQYF. The CDR3, as DNA: TGCGCCAGCAGCTTGGGACAGGCAAACGAGCAGTACTTC.

This clone was counted a single time. V usage is TRBV7-2 and J usage is TRBJ1-5, with D unclear. The CDR3 runs to 13 residues. Per the germline V gene, CDR1 is SGHTA and CDR2 is FQGNSA. V lost 5 bases to trimming and J lost 9 bases, with 14 bases between them. The CDR3 here is CASSQPGGGPQHF. DNA of the CDR3: TGTGCCAGCAGCCAACCTGGTGGTGGGCCCCAGCATTTT.

This clone was observed a single time. V gene TRBV5-1 combines with J gene TRBJ2-1, with D uncertain. The CDR3 has 14 residues. Germline CDR1 reads SGHRS; CDR2 reads YFSETQ. V was clipped by 6 bases and J by 7 bases, with 17 bases between them. The CDR3 DNA is TGCGCCAGCAAGTCCACCCAGGTGGGGAATGAGCAGTTCTTC. This codes for CASKSTQVGNEQFF.